This record covers a single TCR beta chain. The sample is drawn from a study of blood T cell repertoires in COVID-19. Overall study: The United States, Italy and Spain were the sources of the acute and convalescent COVID-19 samples.

The germline V gene encodes CDR1 SGHKS and CDR2 YYEKEE (reference sequence). This CDR3 has 14 amino acids. V lost 1 base and J lost 7, with 14 bases in between. The authors' processing: Amplified reference gene primers provided the basis for estimating nucleated cell counts. Here immunoSEQ multiplex PCR was the method, and the copy in TCRdb shows in-frame clones only, minus some. For V, J and clone size, that table is used; D and trimming come from the DNA. Here the sample spans approximately 230,000 clones, 70% to 90% being singletons. This TCR was recovered from a woman aged 40 to 50 who had recovered from COVID-19. Sample: peripheral blood. V and J are TRBV5-5 and TRBJ1-2, with D possibly being TRBD1 (5 bases). CDR3 in amino acids: CASSLSRGMGGYTF. The CDR3 nucleotides read TGTGCCAGCAGCTTGTCTCGGGGGATGGGTGGCTACACCTTC.